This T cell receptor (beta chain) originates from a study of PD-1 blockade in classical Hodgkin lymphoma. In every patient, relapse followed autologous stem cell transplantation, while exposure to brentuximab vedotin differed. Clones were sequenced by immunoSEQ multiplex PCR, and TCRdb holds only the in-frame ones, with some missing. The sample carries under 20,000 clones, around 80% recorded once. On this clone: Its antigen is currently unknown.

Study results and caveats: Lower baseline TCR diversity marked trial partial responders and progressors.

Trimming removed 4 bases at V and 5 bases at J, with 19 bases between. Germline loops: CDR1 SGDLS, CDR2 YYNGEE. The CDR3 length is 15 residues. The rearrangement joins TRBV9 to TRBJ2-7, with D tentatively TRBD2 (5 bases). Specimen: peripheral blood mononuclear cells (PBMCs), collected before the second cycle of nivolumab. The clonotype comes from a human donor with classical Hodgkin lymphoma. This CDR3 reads CASSPSDWRTHEQYF. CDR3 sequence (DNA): TGTGCCAGCAGCCCCTCGGACTGGAGGACCCACGAGCAGTACTTC.